These 27 T cell receptor beta chains came from one sample sequenced in a study of cytomegalovirus exposure and HLA in healthy donors. The PCR employed 60 Vbeta primers together with 13 Jbeta primers. This table comes from immunoSEQ multiplex PCR, and its TCRdb copy is limited to in-frame clones, with some not included. The table has 95,000 to 150,000 clones, 70% to 85% seen once. Sample: PBMCs. These receptors were taken from a man in his forties in good health and CMV-seropositive.

The chain is built from TRBV18 and TRBJ2-3; TRBD1 matches at 8 bases. The CDR3 consists of 13 residues. After removal of 3 bases from V and 7 bases from J, the junction contained 3 bases not matched to a gene. Germline V CDR1 and CDR2: KGHSH, LQKENI. CDR3 loop: CASSPGTGNTQYF. DNA for the CDR3: TGTGCCAGCTCACCGGGGACAGGCAATACGCAGTATTTT.

CDR3 protein: CASSYSSSYEQFF. CDR3 nucleotides: TGTGCCAGCAGTTACTCGTCGTCCTATGAGCAGTTCTTC. The chain is built from TRBV6-5 and TRBJ2-1, with D unclear. Trimming cost V 0 bases and J 8 bases, with 8 bases left between them. The germline V gene encodes CDR1 MNHEY and CDR2 SVGAGI. CDR3 length: 13 amino acids.

A single count supports this clone. The J gene is TRBJ1-1, the V gene TRBV5-4, with D maybe TRBD1 (6 bases). Germline-derived CDR1 and CDR2 are SGHNT and YYREEE (reference sequence). The V and J ends lost 6 bases and 7 bases respectively, with 16 bases between them. The CDR3 loop spans 13 amino acids. CDR3 DNA sequence: TGTGCCAGCACCCAAACAGGGAGAGTTGAAGCTTTCTTT. Amino acid sequence: CASTQTGRVEAFF.

This chain uses TRBV7-9 with TRBJ2-7; D perhaps matches TRBD2 (7 bases). CDR3 length: 15 amino acids. CDR1 and CDR2 (germline): SEHNR, FQNEAQ (reference sequence). V was trimmed by 4 bases and J by 3 bases, leaving 16 bases between them. Here the CDR3 DNA reads TGTGCCAGCAGCTCCGGGGAGGGGGATCTCTACGAGCAGTACTTC. Protein product: CASSSGEGDLYEQYF.

The chain carries TRBV4-3 and TRBJ1-5; 10 bases align to TRBD1. The V gene's germline CDR1 is LGHNA and CDR2 YSLEER. V trimming: 4 bases; J trimming: 7 bases; junction bases outside the gene matches: 7. The CDR3 covers 15 residues. As DNA, the CDR3 is TGCGCCAGCAGCCTGGGGACAGGGGAGGGACAGCCCCAGCATTTT. Its translation is CASSLGTGEGQPQHF.

The CDR3 coding sequence is TGTGCCAGCAGCTGGGGGGGTCAGGAAGAGACCCAGTACTTC. This sequence encodes CASSWGGQEETQYF. V gene TRBV5-4 combines with J gene TRBJ2-5, with TRBD2 matching 7 bases. The ends lost 3 bases at V and 3 bases at J; junction bases unmatched: 5. The CDR3 runs to 14 residues. Germline V gene lookup returns CDR1 SGHNT and CDR2 YYREEE (reference sequence).

The V and J genes are TRBV2 and TRBJ1-2, with 8 nucleotides matching TRBD1. Per the germline V gene, CDR1 is SNHLY and CDR2 is FYNNEI. This CDR3 has 13 amino acids. The J segment lost 8 bases and the V segment lost 6 bases, leaving 8 bases of the junction unmatched. The CDR3: CASSSDRAEGYTF. CDR3 in DNA: TGTGCCAGCAGCTCGGACAGGGCAGAGGGCTACACCTTC.

This chain connects TRBV7-2 to TRBJ2-7, with 14 bases matching TRBD2. Germline CDR1 and CDR2: SGHTA and FQGNSA. CDR3 length equals 14 residues. V lost 5 bases and J lost 7; bases outside the gene matches: 4. The CDR3 coding sequence is TGTGCCAGCAGCAGACTAGCGGGAGGGGGAGAGCAGTACTTC. Amino acids: CASSRLAGGGEQYF.

This chain uses TRBV7-6 with TRBJ2-5; D gene uncertain. V was clipped by 6 bases and J by 5 bases, with 7 bases between them. The CDR3 is 11 residues long. From germline, CDR1 is SGHVS and CDR2 FNYEAQ. CDR3 residues: CASRERETQYF. CDR3 coding DNA: TGTGCCAGCAGAGAACGGGAGACCCAGTACTTC.

The genes are TRBV28 and TRBJ2-7; 9 nucleotides agree with TRBD1. This CDR3 comprises 16 residues. Germline-derived CDR1 and CDR2 are MDHEN and SYDVKM. J was trimmed by 0 bases and V by 5 bases; bases with no gene match: 8. CDR3 bases: TGTGCCAGCAGTACACGACAGGGGGGAACCTCCTACGAGCAGTACTTC. Its protein is CASSTRQGGTSYEQYF.

The V gene is TRBV5-5, the J gene TRBJ1-5; D is possibly TRBD1 (5 bases). The CDR3 is made up of 14 amino acids. CDR1 is SGHKS and CDR2 is YYEKEE in the germline V gene (reference sequence). Trimming left V 1 base short and J 6 bases short, with 11 bases between. The CDR3, as DNA: TGTGCCAGCAGCTTGTCTCAGGGAGGTCAGCCCCAGCATTTT. Residues: CASSLSQGGQPQHF.

The chain carries TRBV27 and TRBJ1-4, with 7 bases aligning to TRBD1. This CDR3 is 13 amino acids long. The germline V gene has CDR1 MNHEY and CDR2 SMNVEV (reference sequence). Trimming removed 6 bases from V and 5 bases from J; junction bases left unmatched: 3. The CDR3 nucleotides read TGTGCCAGCAGCCAGACAGGGAATGAAAAACTGTTTTTT. Its translation: CASSQTGNEKLFF.

The rearrangement links TRBV6-4 to TRBJ2-7; 8 bases match TRBD1. The J segment lost 6 bases and the V segment lost 6 bases, leaving 7 bases of the junction unmatched. The V gene's germline CDR1 is MRHNA and CDR2 SNTAGT. This CDR3 comprises 13 residues. DNA for the CDR3: TGTGCCAGCAGCGTAGACAGGGGAGGCGAGCAGTACTTC. Translated: CASSVDRGGEQYF.

This sequence joins TRBV5-1 and TRBJ2-1; no clear D gene. The CDR3 sequence is 14 residues long. Germline CDR1 SGHRS, CDR2 YFSETQ. V gave up 4 bases and J gave up 0 bases, with 8 bases separating them. The CDR3 spells CASSGLASYNEQFF. In DNA form, the CDR3 reads TGCGCCAGCAGCGGGTTAGCCTCCTACAATGAGCAGTTCTTC.

The CDR3 coding sequence is TGTGCCAGCAGTTTTGAGGGGGGGGGAAATCAGCCCCAGCATTTT. It yields the protein CASSFEGGGNQPQHF. V gene TRBV28 combines with J gene TRBJ1-5, with D maybe TRBD1 (6 bases). Germline assignment: CDR1 MDHEN and CDR2 SYDVKM. This CDR3 is built from 15 residues. The V end lost 3 bases, the J end lost 4 bases, and 13 bases lay between the germline ends.

The chain has TRBV6-1 and TRBJ1-2, with 11 bases fitting TRBD1. CDR3 length: 15 amino acids. The trim removed 4 bases at V and 6 bases at J, leaving 7 bases unmatched. The V gene's germline CDR1 is MNHNS and CDR2 SASEGT. For the CDR3, the DNA is TGTGCCAGCAGTGGGGGACAGGGGGGAGTGGATGGCTACACCTTC. Protein product: CASSGGQGGVDGYTF.

The chain couples TRBV5-1 to TRBJ2-1; possible D gene TRBD2, 5 bases. The CDR3 runs 15 residues. Germline V gene lookup returns CDR1 SGHRS and CDR2 YFSETQ. With 5 bases removed from V and 3 bases from J, the gap between germline ends came to 15 bases. The CDR3 loop reads CASSGLRGSYNEQFF. The CDR3 DNA reads as TGCGCCAGCAGTGGCCTCAGAGGGAGCTACAATGAGCAGTTCTTC. Looking up the rest from reference TRBV5-1 and TRBJ2-1 gives the full variable domain: KAGVTQTPRYLIKTRGQQVTLSCSPISGHRSVSWYQQTPGQGLQFLFEYFSETQRNKGNFPGRFSGRQFSNSRSEMNVSTLELGDSALYLCASSGLRGSYNEQFFGPGTRLTVL.

The V gene is TRBV7-9, the J gene TRBJ1-1, with TRBD1 matching 8 bases. Germline V CDR1 and CDR2: SEHNR, FQNEAQ (reference sequence). The CDR3 sequence is 14 residues long. V lost 2 bases and J lost 4; bases outside the gene matches: 3. The CDR3, as DNA: TGTGCCAGCAGCTTAAGGACAGGGAGCACTGAAGCTTTCTTT. It translates to CASSLRTGSTEAFF. The full variable domain, with the rest looked up from reference TRBV7-9 and TRBJ1-1, is DTGVSQNPRHKITKRGQNVTFRCDPISEHNRLYWYRQTLGQGPEFLTYFQNEAQLEKSRLLSDRFSAERPKGSFSTLEIQRTEQGDSAMYLCASSLRTGSTEAFFGQGTRLTVV.

The gene calls are TRBV21-1 and TRBJ2-1; no check of the table's D call, TRBD2, against the DNA was made. TRBV21-1 is listed as a pseudogene. This CDR3 has 13 residues. The CDR3 sequence is CASSNQKENEQFF. CDR3 coding DNA: TGTGCCAGCAGCAATCAAAAGGAGAATGAGCAGTTCTTC.

This clone was observed once. The chain recombines TRBV7-3 with TRBJ1-5; 10 nucleotides agree with TRBD1. The CDR3 extends over 15 amino acids. Trimming removed 2 bases from V and 7 bases from J; junction bases left unmatched: 5. Germline loops: CDR1 SGHTA, CDR2 FQGTGA. CDR3 in amino acids: CASSLPGTGDQPQHF. CDR3 DNA: TGTGCCAGCAGCTTACCCGGGACAGGGGACCAGCCCCAGCATTTT.

The rearrangement uses TRBV5-1 and TRBJ1-4, with 11 bases fitting TRBD1. CDR1 and CDR2 from the germline V gene are SGHRS and YFSETQ. This CDR3 is 17 amino acids long. The V gene end was trimmed by 3 bases and the J gene end by 7 bases; junction bases not matched to a gene: 11. The CDR3 bases are TGCGCCAGCAGCTCCGACGGACAGGGGGCAAACATTGAAAAACTGTTTTTT. It yields the protein CASSSDGQGANIEKLFF.

In this sample, this clone turned up a few times. The J gene is TRBJ2-1, the V gene TRBV5-1; tentative D call: TRBD1 (6 bases). This CDR3 spans 15 amino acids. Per the germline V gene, CDR1 is SGHRS and CDR2 is YFSETQ. V lost 2 bases and J lost 6, with 15 bases in between. CDR3 nucleotides: TGCGCCAGCAGCTTTGGACACCTAGGGGGCAATGAGCAGTTCTTC. Protein sequence: CASSFGHLGGNEQFF.

The rearrangement joins TRBV30 to TRBJ1-2, with 7 bases that match TRBD1. This CDR3 contains 15 residues. Germline V gene lookup returns CDR1 GTSNPN and CDR2 SVGIG (reference sequence). V shed 4 bases, J shed 4 bases, and the junction held 12 bases outside the gene matches. The CDR3 bases are TGTGCCTGGACCCTTAACCGGGACAGCGGCTATGGCTACACCTTC. It specifies CAWTLNRDSGYGYTF.

The V gene is TRBV7-2, the J gene TRBJ2-2, with 9 nucleotides matching TRBD2. The CDR3 runs to 18 residues. With 5 bases clipped from V and 1 base from J, the junction kept 11 bases outside the gene matches. Germline CDR1 SGHTA, CDR2 FQGNSA. CDR3 protein: CASSRVRLAGWNTGELFF. The CDR3 DNA reads TGTGCCAGCAGCCGAGTGCGGCTAGCGGGATGGAACACCGGGGAGCTGTTTTTT.

This clone was observed a few times. The chain has TRBV27 and TRBJ2-3; 9 bases are a match to TRBD2. CDR1 MNHEY and CDR2 SMNVEV come from the germline V gene (reference sequence). The V and J ends lost 8 bases and 4 bases, in that order; junction bases with no gene match: 7. The CDR3 has 14 residues. CDR3 bases: TGTGCCAGCGCCCCGGGACTAGCCTCAGATACGCAGTATTTT. It yields the protein CASAPGLASDTQYF.

This chain uses TRBV29-1 with TRBJ1-2; D is uncertain. The length of the CDR3 is 14 residues. The V gene lost 3 bases and the J gene lost 7 bases, with 18 bases spanning the gap. Germline V gene sequence: CDR1 SQVTM, CDR2 ANQGSEA. The CDR3 region is CSVDPGVGMAGYTF. The CDR3 region has the DNA TGCAGCGTTGATCCGGGTGTTGGAATGGCTGGCTACACCTTC. Variable domain in full (rest from reference TRBV29-1 and TRBJ1-2): SAVISQKPSRDICQRGTSLTIQCQVDSQVTMMFWYRQQPGQSLTLIATANQGSEATYESGFVIDKFPISRPNLTFSTLTVSNMSPEDSSIYLCSVDPGVGMAGYTFGSGTRLTVV.

DNA for the CDR3: TGCGCCAGCAGCTTCAGACAGGGGGCGGACGAGCAGTACTTC. It encodes CASSFRQGADEQYF. V and J are TRBV5-1 and TRBJ2-7; 10 bases align to TRBD1. CDR3 length: 14 residues. CDR1 SGHRS and CDR2 YFSETQ come from the germline V gene. V lost 2 bases and J lost 5; bases outside the gene matches: 4.